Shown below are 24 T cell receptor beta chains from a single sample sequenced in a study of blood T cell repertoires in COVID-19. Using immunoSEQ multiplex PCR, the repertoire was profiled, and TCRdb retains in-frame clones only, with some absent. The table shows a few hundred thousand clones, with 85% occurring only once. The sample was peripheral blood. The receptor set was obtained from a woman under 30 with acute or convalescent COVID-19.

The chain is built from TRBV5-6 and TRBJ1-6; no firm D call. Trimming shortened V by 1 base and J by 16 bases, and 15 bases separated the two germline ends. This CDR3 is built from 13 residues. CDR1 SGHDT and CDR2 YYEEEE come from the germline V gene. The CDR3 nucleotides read TGTGCCAGCAGCTTGAGTGAGAGGGCGAGACTCCACTTT. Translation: CASSLSERARLHF.

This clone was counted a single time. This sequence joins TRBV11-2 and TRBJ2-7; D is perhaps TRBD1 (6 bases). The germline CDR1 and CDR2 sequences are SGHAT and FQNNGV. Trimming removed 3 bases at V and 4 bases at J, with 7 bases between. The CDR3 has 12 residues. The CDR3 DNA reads TGTGCCAGCAGCTTTAGGGGGTACGAGCAGTACTTC. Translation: CASSFRGYEQYF. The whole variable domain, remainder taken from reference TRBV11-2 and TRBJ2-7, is EAGVAQSPRYKIIEKRQSVAFWCNPISGHATLYWYQQILGQGPKLLIQFQNNGVVDDSQLPKDRFSAERLKGVDSTLKIQPAKLEDSAVYLCASSFRGYEQYFGPGTRLTVT.

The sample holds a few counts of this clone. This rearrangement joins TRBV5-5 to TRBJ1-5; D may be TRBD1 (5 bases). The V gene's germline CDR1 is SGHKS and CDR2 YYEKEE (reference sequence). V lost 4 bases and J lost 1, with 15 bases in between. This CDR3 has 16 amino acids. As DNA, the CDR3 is TGTGCCAGCAGCGCCGAAGGGGTTGGCAGCAATCAGCCCCAGCATTTT. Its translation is CASSAEGVGSNQPQHF.

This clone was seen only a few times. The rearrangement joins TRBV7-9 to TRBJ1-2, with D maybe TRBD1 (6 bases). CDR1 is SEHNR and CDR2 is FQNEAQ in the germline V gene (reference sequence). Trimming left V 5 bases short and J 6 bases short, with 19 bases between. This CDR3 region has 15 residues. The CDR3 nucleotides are TGTGCCAGCAGCCAAGGGGGTTCGGGAGGGAATGGCTACACCTTC. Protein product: CASSQGGSGGNGYTF.

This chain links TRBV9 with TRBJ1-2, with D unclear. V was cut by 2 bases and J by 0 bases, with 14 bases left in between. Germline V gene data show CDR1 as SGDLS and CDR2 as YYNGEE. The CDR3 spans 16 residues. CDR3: CASSVLIAGSNYGYTF. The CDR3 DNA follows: TGTGCCAGCAGCGTCCTCATAGCGGGATCTAACTATGGCTACACCTTC.

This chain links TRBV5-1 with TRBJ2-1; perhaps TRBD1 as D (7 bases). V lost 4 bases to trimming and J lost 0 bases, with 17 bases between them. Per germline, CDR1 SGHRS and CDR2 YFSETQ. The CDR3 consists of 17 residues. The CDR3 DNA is TGCGCCAGCAGCAGGGGGGACAGCGTCGTCTCCTACAATGAGCAGTTCTTC. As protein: CASSRGDSVVSYNEQFF.

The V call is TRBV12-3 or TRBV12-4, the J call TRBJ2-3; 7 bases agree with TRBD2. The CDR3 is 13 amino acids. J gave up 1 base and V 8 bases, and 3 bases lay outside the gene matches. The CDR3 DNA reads TGTGCCAGCCTTACTAGCGGCACAGATACGCAGTATTTT. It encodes CASLTSGTDTQYF.

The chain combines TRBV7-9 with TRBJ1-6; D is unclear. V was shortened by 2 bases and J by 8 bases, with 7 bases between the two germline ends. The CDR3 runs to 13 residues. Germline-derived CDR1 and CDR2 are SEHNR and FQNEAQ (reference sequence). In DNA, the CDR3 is TGTGCCAGCAGCTTACCTGTCGATTCACCCCTCCACTTT. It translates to CASSLPVDSPLHF. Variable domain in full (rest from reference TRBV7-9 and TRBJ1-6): DTGVSQNPRHKITKRGQNVTFRCDPISEHNRLYWYRQTLGQGPEFLTYFQNEAQLEKSRLLSDRFSAERPKGSFSTLEIQRTEQGDSAMYLCASSLPVDSPLHFGNGTRLTVT.

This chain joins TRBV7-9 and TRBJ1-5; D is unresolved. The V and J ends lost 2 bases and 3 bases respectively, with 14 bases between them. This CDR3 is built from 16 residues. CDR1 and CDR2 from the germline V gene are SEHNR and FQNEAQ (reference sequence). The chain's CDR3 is CASSLSGGSTNQPQHF. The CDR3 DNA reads TGTGCCAGCAGCTTATCGGGAGGCAGCACCAATCAGCCCCAGCATTTT.

The CDR3 coding sequence is TGCGCCAGTTACAGGGGTCCTCACCGCCAGCCCCAGCATTTT. Translated: CASYRGPHRQPQHF. The chain combines TRBV5-1 with TRBJ1-5, with TRBD1 matching over 7 bases. CDR1 SGHRS and CDR2 YFSETQ come from the germline V gene. This CDR3 comprises 14 residues. The V segment lost 8 bases and the J segment 7 bases; nucleotides outside the gene matches: 12.

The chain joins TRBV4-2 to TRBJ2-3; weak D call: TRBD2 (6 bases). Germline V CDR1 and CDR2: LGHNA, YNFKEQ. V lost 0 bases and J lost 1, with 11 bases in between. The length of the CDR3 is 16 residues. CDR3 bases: TGTGCCAGCAGCCAAGAGGTTCCTAGCGGCACAGATACGCAGTATTTT. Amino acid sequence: CASSQEVPSGTDTQYF.

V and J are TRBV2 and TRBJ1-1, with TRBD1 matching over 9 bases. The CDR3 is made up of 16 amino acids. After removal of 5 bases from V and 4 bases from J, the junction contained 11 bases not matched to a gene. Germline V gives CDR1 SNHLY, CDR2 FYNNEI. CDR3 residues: CASSFPRTGEATEAFF. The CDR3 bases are TGTGCCAGCAGTTTTCCTCGGACAGGGGAGGCCACTGAAGCTTTCTTT.

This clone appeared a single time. CDR3 sequence (DNA): TGCGCCAGCAGCTTCTCGAACACTGAAGCTTTCTTT. Translating it yields CASSFSNTEAFF. The chain employs TRBV5-1 and TRBJ1-1; D not resolved. Trimming took off 2 bases at V and 1 base at J, with 3 bases between the two ends. The length of the CDR3 is 12 residues. Germline V gives CDR1 SGHRS, CDR2 YFSETQ.

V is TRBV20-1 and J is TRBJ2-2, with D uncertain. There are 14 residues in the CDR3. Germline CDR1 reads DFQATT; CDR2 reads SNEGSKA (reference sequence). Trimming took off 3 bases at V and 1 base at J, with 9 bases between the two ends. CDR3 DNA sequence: TGCAGTGCTAGTATGCTAGAGAACACCGGGGAGCTGTTTTTT. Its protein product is CSASMLENTGELFF.

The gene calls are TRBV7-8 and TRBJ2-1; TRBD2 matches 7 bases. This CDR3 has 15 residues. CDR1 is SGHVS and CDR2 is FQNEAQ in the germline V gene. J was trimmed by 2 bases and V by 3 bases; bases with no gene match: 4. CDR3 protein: CASSLVAGAYNEQFF. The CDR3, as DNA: TGTGCCAGCAGCTTGGTGGCGGGAGCCTACAATGAGCAGTTCTTC.

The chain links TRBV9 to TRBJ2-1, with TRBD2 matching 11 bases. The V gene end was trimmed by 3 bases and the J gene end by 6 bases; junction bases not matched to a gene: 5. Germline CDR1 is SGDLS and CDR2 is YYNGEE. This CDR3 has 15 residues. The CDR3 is CASSGSGRATNEQFF. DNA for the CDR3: TGTGCCAGCAGCGGTAGCGGGAGGGCCACCAATGAGCAGTTCTTC.

The CDR3: CASGKGLAGAYNEQFF. Written as DNA, the CDR3 is TGTGCTAGTGGTAAGGGACTAGCGGGGGCCTACAATGAGCAGTTCTTC. This rearrangement joins TRBV12-5 to TRBJ2-1, with 14 bases aligning to TRBD2. Germline V CDR1 and CDR2: LGHNT, FRNRAP. V shed 5 bases, J shed 2 bases, and the junction held 2 bases outside the gene matches. The CDR3 is made up of 16 amino acids.

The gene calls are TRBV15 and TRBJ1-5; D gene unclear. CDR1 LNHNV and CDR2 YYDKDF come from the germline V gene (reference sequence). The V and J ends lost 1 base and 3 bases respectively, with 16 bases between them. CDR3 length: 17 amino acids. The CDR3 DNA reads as TGTGCCACCAGCAGAGCTAACTGGGAGGAATACAATCAGCCCCAGCATTTT. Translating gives CATSRANWEEYNQPQHF.

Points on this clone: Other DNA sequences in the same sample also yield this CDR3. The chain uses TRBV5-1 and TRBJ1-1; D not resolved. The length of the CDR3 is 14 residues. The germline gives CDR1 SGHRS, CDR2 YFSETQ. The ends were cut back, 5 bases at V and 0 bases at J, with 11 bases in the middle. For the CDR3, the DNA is TGCGCCAGCAGTCTACAGAACATGAACACTGAAGCTTTCTTT. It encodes CASSLQNMNTEAFF.

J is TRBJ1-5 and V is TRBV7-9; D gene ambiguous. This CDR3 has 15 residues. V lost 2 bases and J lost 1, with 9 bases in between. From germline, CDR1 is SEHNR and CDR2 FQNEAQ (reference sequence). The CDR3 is CASSLSGLSNQPQHF. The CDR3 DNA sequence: TGTGCCAGCAGCTTATCGGGGTTAAGCAATCAGCCCCAGCATTTT.

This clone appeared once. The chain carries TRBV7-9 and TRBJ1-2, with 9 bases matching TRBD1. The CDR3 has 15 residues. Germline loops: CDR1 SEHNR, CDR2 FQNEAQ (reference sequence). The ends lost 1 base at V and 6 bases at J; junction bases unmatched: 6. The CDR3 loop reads CASSLEGQGYHGYTF. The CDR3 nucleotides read TGTGCCAGCAGCTTAGAAGGACAGGGGTATCATGGCTACACCTTC.

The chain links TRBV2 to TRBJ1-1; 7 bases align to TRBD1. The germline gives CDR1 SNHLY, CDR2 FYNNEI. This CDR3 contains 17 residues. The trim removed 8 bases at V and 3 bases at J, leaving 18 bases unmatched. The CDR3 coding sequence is TGTGCCAGCGGGGGGAGGAGACAGGGCCCCCAGTACACTGAAGCTTTCTTT. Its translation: CASGGRRQGPQYTEAFF.

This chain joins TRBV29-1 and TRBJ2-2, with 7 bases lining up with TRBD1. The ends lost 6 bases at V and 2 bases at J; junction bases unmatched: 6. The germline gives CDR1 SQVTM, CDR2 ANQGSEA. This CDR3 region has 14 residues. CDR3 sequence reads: CSVGPGGNTGELFF. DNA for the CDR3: TGCAGCGTGGGACCAGGGGGAAACACCGGGGAGCTGTTTTTT.

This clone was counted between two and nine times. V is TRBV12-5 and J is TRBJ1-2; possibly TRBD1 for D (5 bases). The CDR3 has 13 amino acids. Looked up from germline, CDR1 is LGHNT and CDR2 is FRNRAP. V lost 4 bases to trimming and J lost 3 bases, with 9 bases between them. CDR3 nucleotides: TGTGCTAGTGGTTGGGGGGAGGACTATGGCTACACCTTC. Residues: CASGWGEDYGYTF.